Detailed here is one TCR beta chain. This clone was recorded only once. Its antigen remains undetermined. Base qualities were left out, and no much larger clone turns up one base away. The record originates from a study of Ad26.COV2.S vaccination and SARS-CoV-2 variants (dated by TCRdb to 2020 to 2022). Context from the whole study: Donors in the vaccine arm were drawn from COV1001, a phase I-IIa trial of Ad26.COV2.S in healthy adults that was multicentre, randomized, double-blind and placebo-controlled. TCRbeta repertoire sequencing served as the tool for gauging how specific and how broad the SARS-CoV-2-reactive T cell receptors were following Ad26.COV2.S vaccination. Ad26.COV2.S was given intramuscularly at 5x10^10 or 1x10^11 viral particles, as a single shot or as two shots 56 days apart. Trial participants were randomized into five groups of five, in which low-dose or high-dose Ad26.COV2.S was given once or twice, or placebo was given on both occasions. Blinding of investigators to trial group allocation was maintained during experiments and outcome assessment. The TCR-sequenced set comprised around 30 samples: some 19 Ad26.COV2.S vaccine recipients, 5 placebo recipients and 8 SARS-CoV-2 convalescent individuals. Study-level results and caveats: After vaccination, substantial breadth of spike-specific CD8+ and CD4+ T cell responses was reported. The authors noted that the TCR breadth and depth analyses may have underestimated total T cell responses. The study was not powered to compare responses between vaccine doses or regimens. Higher spike-specific TCR breadth was observed in Ad26.COV2.S recipients than in placebo recipients (P = 0.0014). Non-spike TCR breadth was comparable between vaccine and placebo recipients, consistent with the vaccine containing only spike.

The sample's treatment or condition label, in plain terms: about 20 received Ad26.COV2.S at low or high dose, single or two shots; about five received placebo; per-sample allocation not given. For vaccine and placebo recipients, the sequenced repertoires came from samples collected on day 63 after the first injection. Cohort 1b enrolled some 25 adults aged 18-55 years at a single site in Boston, USA, between 29 July and 7 August 2020. Ad26.COV2.S consisted of a replication-incompetent adenovirus type 26 vector by which a prefusion-stabilized SARS-CoV-2 spike protein from the original Wuhan strain was expressed. The immunoSEQ Assay was used to sequence TCRbeta CDR3 regions. After extraction, genomic DNA underwent amplification by bias-controlled multiplex PCR, followed by high-throughput sequencing. The authors' pipeline ran thus. To quantify the absolute abundance of every unique TCRbeta CDR3 region, sequences were collapsed and filtered. Usable DNA was measured by amplifying reference genes present in all nucleated cells, and TCRbeta template counts were normalized to that usable DNA to estimate T cell fraction. Repertoire TCRs were annotated as SARS-CoV-2-specific when V gene, CDR3 amino acid sequence and J gene were exactly matched to a known reactive TCR set. The reference SARS-CoV-2 TCR set was obtained from MIRA and was filtered for enrichment in COVID-19-positive ImmuneCODE repertoires, whereby public or cross-reactive TCRs were removed. Drawing on the MIRA antigens, annotated TCRs were analysed further at the level of specific ORF or position within ORF. Breadth was defined as the number of annotated unique rearrangements divided by the total number of unique productive rearrangements, and depth was defined as the summed frequency of the annotated unique rearrangements. TCR breadth was compared between groups using two-sided Wilcoxon rank-sum tests. This immuneACCESS table, as held by TCRdb, lists in-frame sequences with V and J called but not all clones. Of the missing ones, under half trace to an unresolved V gene in checked studies; the others have no known cause. V and J calls and clone size are copied from that table; D and trimming were computed from the DNA. Present in this sample are a few hundred thousand clones, over 75% of which were seen just once. The ten largest make up around 3.6% of the sample.

CDR1 and CDR2 are drawn from the germline V gene: KGHDR, SFDVKD. Spanning cysteine to phenylalanine, the CDR3 consists of 13 amino acids. Of the read, only the CDR3 DNA is kept; its 39 bases are in frame from base 1. The junction carries 17 bases between V and J, which are trimmed by 8 bases and 8 bases respectively. The material was peripheral blood, obtained in a trial of Ad26.COV2.S vaccine versus placebo. The rearranged chain carries TRBV24-1 and TRBJ1-2, with TRBD1 tentatively as D gene (6 bases match). The TCR sequence derives from a person aged 18-65 years who received the Ad26.COV2.S COVID-19 vaccine or a placebo. The nucleotides are TGTGCCACCACCGACGGGGGGCTCGGGGGCTACACCTTC. This translates into CATTDGGLGGYTF.